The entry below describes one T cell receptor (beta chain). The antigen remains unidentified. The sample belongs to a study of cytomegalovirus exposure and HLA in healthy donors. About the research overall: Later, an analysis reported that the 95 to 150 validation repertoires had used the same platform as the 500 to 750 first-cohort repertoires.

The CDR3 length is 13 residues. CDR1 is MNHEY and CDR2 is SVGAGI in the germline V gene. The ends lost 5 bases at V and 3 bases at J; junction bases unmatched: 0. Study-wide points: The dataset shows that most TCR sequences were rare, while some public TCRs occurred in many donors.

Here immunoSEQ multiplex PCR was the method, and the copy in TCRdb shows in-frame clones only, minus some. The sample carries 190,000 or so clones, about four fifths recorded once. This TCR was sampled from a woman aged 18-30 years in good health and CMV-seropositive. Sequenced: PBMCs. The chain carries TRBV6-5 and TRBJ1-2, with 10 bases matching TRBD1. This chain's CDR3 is CASSDRGHYGYTF. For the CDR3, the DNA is TGTGCCAGCAGTGACAGGGGGCACTATGGCTACACCTTC.